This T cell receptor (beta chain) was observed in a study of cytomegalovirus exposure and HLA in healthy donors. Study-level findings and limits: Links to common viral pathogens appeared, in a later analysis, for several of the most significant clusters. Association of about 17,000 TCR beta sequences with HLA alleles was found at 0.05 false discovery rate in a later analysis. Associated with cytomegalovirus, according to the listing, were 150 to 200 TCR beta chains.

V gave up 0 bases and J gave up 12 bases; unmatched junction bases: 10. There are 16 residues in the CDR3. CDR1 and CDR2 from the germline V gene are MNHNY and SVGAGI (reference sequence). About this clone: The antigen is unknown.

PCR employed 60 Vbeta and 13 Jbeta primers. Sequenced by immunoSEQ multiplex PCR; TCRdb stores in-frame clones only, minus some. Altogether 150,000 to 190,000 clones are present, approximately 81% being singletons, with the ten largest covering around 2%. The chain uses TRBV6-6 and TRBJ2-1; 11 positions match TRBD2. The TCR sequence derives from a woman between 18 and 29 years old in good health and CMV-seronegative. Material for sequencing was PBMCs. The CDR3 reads CASSYSTTSGSRWQFF. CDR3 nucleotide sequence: TGTGCCAGCAGTTACTCGACCACTAGCGGGAGTCGTTGGCAGTTCTTC.